A selection of T cell receptor beta chains follows, all from one sample in a study of metastatic and nonmetastatic thyroid tumors. TCRdb re-called the PCR reads via MiXCR. The sample includes over 20,000 clones, under 30% of them seen just once. The sample was tumor tissue. These receptors were obtained from a male donor with papillary thyroid cancer or a benign thyroid nodule (not recorded which). Some clones in this sample may be carry-over from other donors' samples. CDR3s include the opening cysteine and the closing phenylalanine or tryptophan. The D gene is left open where the match is weak. A clone size is listed for some rows: how often the clone was seen (once, few, many), or a class if it is expanded.

v_gene	abundance	j_gene	d_gene	CDR3aa	CDR3nt
TRBV11-2	medium-sized	TRBJ2-7	.	CASSFNLADYEQYF	TGTGCCAGCAGCTTTAATTTAGCGGACTACGAGCAGTACTTC
TRBV7-9	many	TRBJ1-4	.	CASRPIQTTNEKLFF	TGTGCCAGCAGACCGATCCAGACAACTAATGAAAAACTGTTTTTT
TRBV3-1	.	TRBJ2-7	.	CASSQGRLGGSPRYEQYF	TGTGCCAGCAGCCAAGGGAGACTAGGAGGGAGTCCCAGGTACGAGCAGTACTTC
TRBV7-2	.	TRBJ1-2	.	CASSDGHGSNYGYTF	TGTGCCAGCAGTGACGGACATGGGAGCAACTATGGCTATACCTTC
TRBV12-3/TRBV12-4	.	TRBJ2-7	TRBD1	CASSGTGCFNEQYF	TGTGCCAGCAGCGGGACAGGGTGCTTCAACGAGCAGTACTTC
TRBV27	.	TRBJ1-2	.	CASSTTGPKGYTF	TGTGCCAGCAGTACAACAGGCCCCAAGGGCTACACCTTC
TRBV20-1	.	TRBJ2-7	.	CSARNGSKYEQYF	TGCAGTGCTAGAAACGGGAGTAAGTACGAGCAGTACTTC
TRBV6-1	few	TRBJ1-1	TRBD1	CASSPGQGGNTEAFF	TGTGCCAGCAGTCCGGGACAGGGGGGAAACACTGAAGCTTTCTTT
TRBV6-2/TRBV6-3	few	TRBJ2-7	.	CASSYSAGEQYF	TGTGCCAGCAGTTACTCCGCTGGGGAGCAGTACTTC
TRBV6-1	many	TRBJ1-5	.	CASSPPGHRDQPQHF	TGTGCCAGCAGTCCCCCGGGACACCGGGATCAGCCCCAGCATTTT
TRBV3-1	once	TRBJ1-1	.	CASSQVSGNTEAFF	TGTGCCAGCAGCCAAGTTTCGGGAAACACTGAAGCTTTCTTT
TRBV7-6	.	TRBJ1-1	.	CASSTSVGPDTEAFF	TGTGCCAGCAGCACCTCGGTGGGGCCGGACACTGAAGCTTTCTTC
TRBV9	many	TRBJ2-3	.	CASQGRDLSTDTQYF	TGTGCCAGCCAAGGAAGGGACCTTAGCACAGATACGCAGTATTTT
TRBV10-2	many	TRBJ2-3	TRBD2	CASSDSGRTDTQYF	TGCGCCAGCAGTGATAGCGGGAGAACAGATACGCAGTATTTT
TRBV6-1	few	TRBJ2-1	.	CATLQGTSYNEQFF	TGTGCCACTCTCCAGGGGACCTCCTACAATGAGCAGTTCTTC
TRBV4-1	.	TRBJ2-2	TRBD2	CASSLSSGSSTGELFF	TGCGCCAGCAGCTTATCGAGCGGGAGTTCTACCGGGGAGCTGTTTTTT